These 23 T cell receptor beta chains were all obtained from the same sample, sequenced in a study of T-cell reconstitution after alpha-beta-depleted transplantation in children. Preparing the TCRbeta library involved the use of unique molecular identifiers. TCRdb processed the PCR reads anew with MiXCR; each CDR3 protein has one entry. Counted here are a few hundred thousand distinct CDR3 sequences, about 17% occurring once; the ten biggest clones make up 3% to 4%. Sequenced material: PBMCs from the stem cell graft donor, taken from the stem cell graft. These receptors were collected from a human donor who donated a stem cell graft to a child with acute lymphoblastic leukemia.

Only a few counts were recorded for this clonotype. The chain couples TRBV5-1 to TRBJ2-7, with 7 bases aligning to TRBD1. Germline lookup yields CDR1 SGHRS and CDR2 YFSETQ. V shed 2 bases and J 4 bases; nucleotides not matched to a gene: 9. The CDR3 is 15 amino acids. CDR3 DNA: TGCGCCAGCAGCTTTCAAACAGGGGAAGGATACGAGCAGTACTTC. As protein: CASSFQTGEGYEQYF.

In its sample, this clonotype was seen a few times. The chain employs TRBV5-6 and TRBJ2-3; D is uncertain. Trimming left V 7 bases short and J 2 bases short, with 11 bases between. The CDR3 contains 13 residues. Germline V gene lookup returns CDR1 SGHDT and CDR2 YYEEEE. The CDR3 DNA follows: TGTGCCAGCGGTGGCCGATACACAGATACGCAGTATTTT. It translates to CASGGRYTDTQYF.

The table lists this clonotype with a few counts. This rearrangement joins TRBV19 to TRBJ1-1; TRBD1 matches 9 bases. Germline-derived CDR1 and CDR2 are LNHDA and SQIVND (reference sequence). The CDR3 is 14 residues long. J gave up 2 bases and V 2 bases, and 0 bases lay outside the gene matches. The CDR3 reads CASSITGGNTEAFF. CDR3 in DNA: TGTGCCAGTAGTATAACAGGGGGCAACACTGAAGCTTTCTTT.

The rearrangement links TRBV6-1 to TRBJ2-1, with 8 bases matching TRBD2. J was trimmed by 5 bases and V by 6 bases; bases with no gene match: 12. Germline CDR1 is MNHNS and CDR2 is SASEGT. The CDR3 length is 16 residues. The CDR3 spells CASSGLGGRPHNEQFF. In DNA, the CDR3 is TGTGCCAGCAGCGGGCTAGGCGGGAGGCCCCACAATGAGCAGTTCTTC.

In its sample, this clonotype was seen many times. V usage is TRBV3-1 and J usage is TRBJ2-5; TRBD1 agrees at 9 bases. The germline V gene encodes CDR1 LGHDT and CDR2 YNNKEL (reference sequence). The CDR3 runs to 17 residues. J gave up 0 bases and V 3 bases, and 8 bases lay outside the gene matches. The CDR3: CASSQASQGAHQETQYF. CDR3 nucleotides: TGTGCCAGCAGCCAGGCCTCACAGGGGGCTCACCAAGAGACCCAGTACTTC.

The chain carries TRBV7-8 and TRBJ2-1, with 13 bases fitting TRBD2. Unmatched junction bases numbered 11, after V lost 5 bases and J lost 1 base. CDR1 is SGHVS and CDR2 is FQNEAQ in the germline V gene. The CDR3 consists of 19 residues. The CDR3 loop reads CASSAGVELAGGSYNEQFF. Here the CDR3 DNA reads TGTGCCAGCAGCGCGGGGGTGGAACTAGCGGGAGGGTCCTACAATGAGCAGTTCTTC.

The chain uses TRBV19 and TRBJ1-1, with unresolved D. In germline, CDR1 is LNHDA, CDR2 SQIVND (reference sequence). The CDR3 runs 14 residues. V was clipped by 0 bases and J by 1 base, with 6 bases between them. The CDR3 region is CASSIDLENTEAFF. CDR3 bases: TGTGCCAGTAGTATAGATCTAGAGAACACTGAAGCTTTCTTT.

In its sample, this clonotype was seen a few times. J is TRBJ2-1 and V is TRBV12-2. TRBV12-2 is a recognized pseudogene. The CDR3 runs 15 residues. CDR3 amino acids: CASRFRLAGYYEQFF. CDR3 nucleotides: TGTGCAAGTCGCTTTAGGCTAGCGGGATATTATGAGCAGTTCTTC.

This clonotype showed up just a few times. The chain couples TRBV12-3 or TRBV12-4 to TRBJ1-5; 7 bases fit TRBD1. Trimming took 4 bases from V and 0 from J; bases not matched to a gene: 0. The CDR3 is 14 residues long. The CDR3 is CASSWTGSNQPQHF. The CDR3 coding sequence is TGTGCCAGCAGTTGGACAGGTAGCAATCAGCCCCAGCATTTT.

This clonotype has just a few counts. The chain carries TRBV7-3 and TRBJ1-1; D gene unclear. V lost 4 bases, J lost 2 bases, and 11 bases lay in between. Germline V gene sequence: CDR1 SGHTA, CDR2 FQGTGA. The CDR3 is 14 amino acids. CDR3 bases: TGTGCCAGCAGCTCCCGCGGGGTCAACACTGAAGCTTTCTTT. Its protein product is CASSSRGVNTEAFF.

This sequence joins TRBV7-9 and TRBJ2-5; D unclear. Germline lookup yields CDR1 SEHNR and CDR2 FQNEAQ (reference sequence). This CDR3 is built from 14 residues. The ends were cut back, 1 base at V and 7 bases at J, with 13 bases in the middle. The CDR3 region has the DNA TGTGCCAGCAGCTTAGGTCGGAACTCCGCGACCCAGTACTTC. This translates into CASSLGRNSATQYF.

This clonotype showed up many times. The chain joins TRBV4-2 to TRBJ1-2; the D gene is possibly TRBD1 (6 bases). Looked up from germline, CDR1 is LGHNA and CDR2 is YNFKEQ. V was trimmed by 4 bases and J by 8 bases, leaving 17 bases between them. The CDR3 is 14 amino acids. The CDR3 protein is CASSPSDRLQGYTF. The CDR3 coding sequence is TGTGCCAGCAGCCCCTCGGACAGACTACAGGGCTACACCTTC.

The CDR3 here is CASSHYDTYEQYF. CDR3 sequence (DNA): TGTGCCAGCAGCCATTACGACACCTACGAGCAGTACTTC. The V call is TRBV3-1, the J call TRBJ2-7, with no clear D. CDR3 length equals 13 residues. The V and J ends lost 3 bases and 2 bases respectively, with 8 bases between them. The V gene's germline CDR1 is LGHDT and CDR2 YNNKEL (reference sequence).

In its sample, this clonotype was seen a few times. V gene TRBV12-3 or TRBV12-4 combines with J gene TRBJ2-5; 14 bases match TRBD2. The length of the CDR3 is 16 residues. The V and J ends lost 8 bases and 3 bases, in that order; junction bases with no gene match: 8. The CDR3 nucleotides read TGTGCCAGCCGCTCACGGGGACTAGCGGGAGAAGAGACCCAGTACTTC. It is translated as CASRSRGLAGEETQYF.

This clonotype was detected many times. V gene TRBV5-1 combines with J gene TRBJ2-1; 8 bases line up with TRBD2. The CDR3 runs to 17 residues. Trimming took 0 bases from V and 6 from J; bases not matched to a gene: 11. Per the germline V gene, CDR1 is SGHRS and CDR2 is YFSETQ. CDR3 amino acids: CASSLEGLAGSGNEQFF. The CDR3 DNA follows: TGCGCCAGCAGCTTGGAGGGCTTAGCGGGATCGGGCAATGAGCAGTTCTTC. The variable domain in full, completed from reference TRBV5-1 and TRBJ2-1, reads KAGVTQTPRYLIKTRGQQVTLSCSPISGHRSVSWYQQTPGQGLQFLFEYFSETQRNKGNFPGRFSGRQFSNSRSEMNVSTLELGDSALYLCASSLEGLAGSGNEQFFGPGTRLTVL.

This clonotype was detected ten times or more. This chain joins TRBV20-1 and TRBJ2-3, with no clear D. This CDR3 has 10 amino acids. The germline V and J ends were trimmed by 5 bases and 2 bases, with 2 bases remaining between them. Germline V lookup: CDR1 DFQATT, CDR2 SNEGSKA (reference sequence). The CDR3 protein is CSAYTDTQYF. CDR3 nucleotides: TGCAGTGCTTACACAGATACGCAGTATTTT.

V and J are TRBV5-1 and TRBJ2-1; D gene ambiguous. CDR1 and CDR2 (germline): SGHRS, YFSETQ. Trimming cost V 4 bases and J 6 bases, with 14 bases left between them. The CDR3 spans 14 residues. The DNA for the CDR3 is TGCGCCAGCAGCCGTCGGGCCCAGATCAATGAGCAGTTCTTC. Translation: CASSRRAQINEQFF.

The chain employs TRBV12-3 or TRBV12-4 and TRBJ2-1; D unresolved. Trimming pared 5 bases from V and 9 bases from J, leaving 17 bases between. The CDR3 runs 14 residues. CDR3 nucleotides: TGTGCCAGCAGTCTCGACCCCGGAAGGAGTGAGCAGTTCTTC. It codes for CASSLDPGRSEQFF.

The V gene is TRBV29-1, the J gene TRBJ1-1; D remains ambiguous. The CDR3 is made up of 12 amino acids. V was cut by 1 base and J by 5 bases, with 8 bases left in between. The V gene's germline CDR1 is SQVTM and CDR2 ANQGSEA. This chain's CDR3 is CSVEVSRTEAFF. CDR3 bases: TGCAGCGTTGAAGTTTCGCGGACTGAAGCTTTCTTT.

The chain links TRBV6-1 to TRBJ2-5; tentatively, D is TRBD1 (7 bases). The CDR3 length is 14 residues. CDR1 and CDR2 (germline): MNHNS, SASEGT. Trimming removed 6 bases at V and 5 bases at J, with 16 bases between. The CDR3 DNA reads as TGTGCCAGCAGACTCAGGGGGAGGCGGGAGACCCAGTACTTC. As protein: CASRLRGRRETQYF.

V is TRBV3-1 and J is TRBJ2-7; D is ambiguous. CDR1 and CDR2 (germline): LGHDT, YNNKEL (reference sequence). V was trimmed by 4 bases and J by 6 bases, leaving 13 bases between them. The CDR3 length is 13 residues. The CDR3 loop reads CASSLTLGVEQYF. DNA of the CDR3: TGTGCCAGCAGCCTTACCCTGGGCGTCGAGCAGTACTTC.

This clonotype was counted only a few times. The chain couples TRBV7-2 to TRBJ2-3; D might be TRBD2 (5 bases). Looked up from germline, CDR1 is SGHTA and CDR2 is FQGNSA. The CDR3 totals 17 residues. V was cut by 3 bases and J by 1 base, with 17 bases left in between. The CDR3 is CASSFALLRGRTDTQYF. Here the CDR3 DNA reads TGTGCCAGCAGCTTCGCGCTTTTGAGAGGGCGCACAGATACGCAGTATTTT.

The chain joins TRBV5-5 to TRBJ1-1; D is undetermined. Germline V CDR1 and CDR2: SGHKS, YYEKEE (reference sequence). This CDR3 comprises 16 residues. Trimming took off 2 bases at V and 2 bases at J, with 16 bases between the two ends. The DNA of the CDR3 is TGTGCCAGCAGCTTCCGATCGGCCGCGGCAAACACTGAAGCTTTCTTT. Encoded protein: CASSFRSAAANTEAFF.